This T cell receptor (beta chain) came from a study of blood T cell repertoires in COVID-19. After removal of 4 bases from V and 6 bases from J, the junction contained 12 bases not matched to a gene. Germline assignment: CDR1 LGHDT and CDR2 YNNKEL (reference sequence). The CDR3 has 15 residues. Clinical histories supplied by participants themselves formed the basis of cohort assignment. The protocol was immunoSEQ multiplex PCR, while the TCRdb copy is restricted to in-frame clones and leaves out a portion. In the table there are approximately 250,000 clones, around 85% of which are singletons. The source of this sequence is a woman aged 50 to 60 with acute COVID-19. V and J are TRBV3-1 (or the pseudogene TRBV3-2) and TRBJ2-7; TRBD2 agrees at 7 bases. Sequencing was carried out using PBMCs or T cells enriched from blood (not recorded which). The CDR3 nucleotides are TGTGCCAGCAGCCTCGGGGGTAGCAGGGAGGGCGAGCAGTACTTC. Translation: CASSLGGSREGEQYF.